Presented here are 31 T cell receptor beta chains from one specimen sequenced in a study of early T cells in non-severe SARS-CoV-2 infection. One entry per CDR3 protein, called by TCRdb with MiXCR from the 5' RACE reads. The data contain under 85,000 distinct CDR3 sequences, about 5% of them singletons. This sample comprised whole blood, obtained at baseline. All receptors come from an adult who was a healthcare worker with PCR-confirmed SARS-CoV-2 infection or an uninfected control (not recorded which).

The chain uses TRBV30 and TRBJ2-1; no clear D. CDR1 is GTSNPN and CDR2 is SVGIG in the germline V gene (reference sequence). The CDR3 runs to 14 residues. The V gene lost 5 bases and the J gene lost 1 base, with 12 bases spanning the gap. CDR3 residues: CAWGERWSYNEQFF. In DNA, the CDR3 is TGTGCCTGGGGCGAGAGATGGTCCTACAATGAGCAGTTCTTC.

This sequence joins TRBV2 and TRBJ2-3, with 13 nucleotides matching TRBD2. This CDR3 has 18 residues. J lost 1 base, V lost 8 bases, and 12 bases had no gene match. Looked up from germline, CDR1 is SNHLY and CDR2 is FYNNEI. The chain's CDR3 is CASARLAGGSFGTDTQYF. In nucleotides, the CDR3 is TGTGCCAGCGCCCGACTAGCGGGAGGATCATTCGGCACAGATACGCAGTATTTT.

This clonotype showed up just a few times. This chain uses TRBV9 with TRBJ1-6; possible D gene TRBD1, 5 bases. Trimming took off 4 bases at V and 10 bases at J, with 12 bases between the two ends. CDR3 length: 13 residues. CDR1 and CDR2 from the germline V gene are SGDLS and YYNGEE. The CDR3 DNA sequence: TGTGCCAGCAGCCTTAGACGGGGGTCACCCCTCCACTTT. Translation: CASSLRRGSPLHF.

The chain links TRBV7-9 to TRBJ2-1; D is ambiguous. V was trimmed by 5 bases and J by 2 bases, leaving 16 bases between them. CDR1 SEHNR and CDR2 FQNEAQ come from the germline V gene (reference sequence). The CDR3 has 16 amino acids. CDR3 protein: CASSGVGPPAYNEQFF. The CDR3 DNA sequence: TGTGCCAGCAGCGGGGTAGGTCCACCTGCCTACAATGAGCAGTTCTTC.

This chain links TRBV27 with TRBJ2-1; 7 bases are shared with TRBD2. Germline trimming cut 3 bases from V and 6 bases from J; bases unmatched to any gene: 5. CDR1 and CDR2 from the germline V gene are MNHEY and SMNVEV (reference sequence). CDR3 length: 14 amino acids. The CDR3 protein is CASSLAGAGNEQFF. The CDR3, as DNA: TGTGCCAGCAGTTTGGCGGGAGCGGGCAATGAGCAGTTCTTC.

This clonotype has at least ten counts. The chain links TRBV12-3 or TRBV12-4 to TRBJ2-1; TRBD1 agrees at 8 bases. The CDR3 totals 15 residues. V gave up 5 bases and J gave up 5 bases; unmatched junction bases: 8. The CDR3 DNA is TGTGCCAGCAGTAAGACCGGACAGGGCCACAATGAGCAGTTCTTC. Translation gives CASSKTGQGHNEQFF.

The V and J genes are TRBV5-1 and TRBJ2-6; the D gene is possibly TRBD1 (6 bases). Trimming cost V 4 bases and J 0 bases, with 8 bases left between them. The germline V gene has CDR1 SGHRS and CDR2 YFSETQ. The CDR3 runs to 15 residues. CDR3 loop: CASSMDSSGANVLTF. CDR3 bases: TGCGCCAGCAGCATGGACAGCTCTGGGGCCAACGTCCTGACTTTC.

This clonotype was counted many times. The chain links TRBV24-1 to TRBJ2-5; D remains unclear. Trimming removed 3 bases from V and 9 bases from J, with 10 bases in between. Germline CDR1 reads KGHDR; CDR2 reads SFDVKD. This CDR3 is 12 amino acids long. As DNA, the CDR3 is TGTGCCACCAGTGATGAGGCTAATCCCCAGTACTTC. It specifies CATSDEANPQYF.

This clonotype was recorded at least ten times. The rearrangement joins TRBV7-3 to TRBJ2-5; D tentatively reads TRBD1 or TRBD2 (5 bases each). The V end was cut by 0 bases, the J end by 3 bases, with 17 bases between. CDR1 and CDR2 from the germline V gene are SGHTA and FQGTGA. The CDR3 has 17 amino acids. The CDR3 region is CASSLTWEWGFEETQYF. The CDR3 nucleotides are TGTGCCAGCAGCTTAACTTGGGAGTGGGGCTTCGAAGAGACCCAGTACTTC.

This clonotype came up many times. This sequence joins TRBV12-3 or TRBV12-4 and TRBJ2-1; unclear D gene. There are 16 residues in the CDR3. V was shortened by 4 bases and J by 2 bases, with 15 bases between the two germline ends. CDR3 DNA sequence: TGTGCCAGCAGTTCAGTTGATTCCGGGCCCTACAATGAGCAGTTCTTC. It encodes CASSSVDSGPYNEQFF.

This clonotype has a count of ten or more. The genes are TRBV7-9 and TRBJ2-3, with a weak D call TRBD2 (5 bases). V was cut by 1 base and J by 2 bases, with 13 bases left in between. The CDR3 consists of 16 residues. Germline assignment: CDR1 SEHNR and CDR2 FQNEAQ (reference sequence). Here the CDR3 DNA reads TGTGCCAGCAGCTTAGTTTTGGGGAGTACCACAGATACGCAGTATTTT. It specifies CASSLVLGSTTDTQYF.

This clonotype has just a few counts. This chain uses TRBV10-3 with TRBJ1-1, with D hard to call. Between the trimmed V and J ends, which lost 3 bases and 11 bases, there was a span of 19 bases. Germline lookup yields CDR1 ENHRY and CDR2 SYGVKD. This CDR3 contains 14 residues. The CDR3 nucleotides are TGTGCCATCAGTGATCCGTTATCCGGGGTGCGGGCTTTCTTT. Its translation: CAISDPLSGVRAFF.

This clonotype was observed a few times. The chain uses TRBV20-1 and TRBJ1-2, with a possible D match to TRBD1 (5 bases). Germline V lookup: CDR1 DFQATT, CDR2 SNEGSKA (reference sequence). V was pared by 0 bases and J by 4 bases, with 12 bases between. The CDR3 is 14 amino acids. CDR3 nucleotide sequence: TGCAGTGCTAGAGATTCGGCAGGGTTCTATGGCTACACCTTC. Its protein is CSARDSAGFYGYTF.

This clonotype was counted between two and nine times. The chain combines TRBV28 with TRBJ2-7; D might be TRBD2 (5 bases). Germline V gene sequence: CDR1 MDHEN, CDR2 SYDVKM. CDR3 size: 14 residues. Trimming took off 7 bases at V and 0 bases at J, with 13 bases between the two ends. The CDR3 reads CASTLALSSYEQYF. CDR3 nucleotide sequence: TGTGCCAGCACGCTAGCTCTGAGCTCCTACGAGCAGTACTTC. The entire variable domain, with the rest obtained from reference TRBV28 and TRBJ2-7, is as follows: DVKVTQSSRYLVKRTGEKVFLECVQDMDHENMFWYRQDPGLGLRLIYFSYDVKMKEKGDIPEGYSVSREKKERFSLILESASTNQTSMYLCASTLALSSYEQYFGPGTRLTVT.

This clonotype was found many times. V is TRBV5-1 and J is TRBJ2-7; no firm D call. Trimming shortened V by 2 bases and J by 2 bases, and 11 bases separated the two germline ends. This CDR3 is built from 14 residues. Germline V gene sequence: CDR1 SGHRS, CDR2 YFSETQ. CDR3 loop: CASSFRGPTYEQYF. Here the CDR3 DNA reads TGCGCCAGCAGCTTCCGTGGACCAACCTACGAGCAGTACTTC.

At least ten counts were recorded for this clonotype. The rearrangement joins TRBV4-2 to TRBJ2-1; D could derive from TRBD1 or TRBD2 (6 bases each). Germline V CDR1 and CDR2: LGHNA, YNFKEQ. V was trimmed by 0 bases and J by 4 bases, leaving 13 bases between them. The CDR3 is made up of 16 amino acids. CDR3 bases: TGTGCCAGCAGCCAAGAGAGGGGGGATATATACAATGAGCAGTTCTTC. Protein product: CASSQERGDIYNEQFF.

This clonotype was observed many times. This chain uses TRBV20-1 with TRBJ1-2; 9 nucleotides agree with TRBD1. Germline V lookup: CDR1 DFQATT, CDR2 SNEGSKA (reference sequence). This CDR3 is built from 19 residues. V gave up 0 bases and J gave up 1 base; unmatched junction bases: 15. CDR3 bases: TGCAGTGCTAGAGAAGATGACAGGGGGTTTTCCTCCATTAACTATGGCTACACCTTC. Its protein product is CSAREDDRGFSSINYGYTF.

The chain recombines TRBV4-1 with TRBJ1-5, with a weak D call TRBD1 (5 bases). Germline loops: CDR1 MGHRA, CDR2 YSYEKL. With 4 bases removed from V and 1 base from J, the gap between germline ends came to 11 bases. The CDR3 is 15 amino acids. CDR3 region: CASSPDAGSNQPQHF. CDR3 nucleotide sequence: TGCGCCAGCAGCCCCGACGCAGGGAGCAATCAGCCCCAGCATTTT.

This clonotype was detected a few times. The chain joins TRBV27 to TRBJ2-3; 9 nucleotides line up with TRBD2. CDR3 length equals 16 residues. V shed 6 bases and J 3 bases; nucleotides not matched to a gene: 10. Germline V gene data show CDR1 as MNHEY and CDR2 as SMNVEV (reference sequence). The CDR3 DNA reads as TGTGCCAGCAGAGGGGGTGGCCTAGCGGGGACAGATACGCAGTATTTT. This encodes CASRGGGLAGTDTQYF.

This clonotype was detected many times. V and J are TRBV6-6 and TRBJ2-7; tentative D call: TRBD2 (7 bases). This CDR3 comprises 14 residues. V was cut by 8 bases and J by 1 base, with 15 bases left in between. Germline CDR1 reads MNHNY; CDR2 reads SVGAGI (reference sequence). This CDR3 reads CASRGGERSYEQYF. CDR3 coding DNA: TGTGCCAGCCGAGGGGGGGAGCGGTCCTACGAGCAGTACTTC.

The J gene is TRBJ1-2, the V gene TRBV9, with 7 nucleotides matching TRBD1. This CDR3 region has 16 residues. V was pared by 4 bases and J by 4 bases, with 13 bases of the junction left unmatched. CDR1 and CDR2 (germline): SGDLS, YYNGEE. The CDR3 loop reads CASSHLNDRVGYGYTF. CDR3 sequence (DNA): TGTGCCAGCAGCCACCTCAACGACAGGGTTGGCTATGGCTACACCTTC. The whole variable domain, filled in from reference TRBV9 and TRBJ1-2, reads DSGVTQTPKHLITATGQRVTLRCSPRSGDLSVYWYQQSLDQGLQFLIQYYNGEERAKGNILERFSAQQFPDLHSELNLSSLELGDSALYFCASSHLNDRVGYGYTFGSGTRLTVV.

J is TRBJ2-3 and V is TRBV10-1; 8 bases line up with TRBD2. CDR3 size: 15 residues. Trimming cost V 4 bases and J 4 bases; bases outside gene matches: 7. Looked up from germline, CDR1 is WNHNN and CDR2 is SYGVQD (reference sequence). The CDR3 is CASSVKREIPDTQYF. CDR3 nucleotides: TGCGCCAGCAGTGTCAAGCGGGAGATCCCAGATACGCAGTATTTT.

This clonotype qualifies as medium-sized (0.01 to 0.1%). V and J are TRBV7-9 and TRBJ2-7, with D tentatively TRBD1 (6 bases). Trimming cost V 7 bases and J 2 bases, with 12 bases left between them. Germline CDR1 reads SEHNR; CDR2 reads FQNEAQ (reference sequence). The CDR3 is 13 amino acids. CDR3 in amino acids: CASKDSLAYEQYF. CDR3 DNA: TGTGCCAGCAAGGACAGTCTTGCCTACGAGCAGTACTTC.

This clonotype appeared many times. The genes are TRBV7-6 and TRBJ2-7; 12 bases fit TRBD1. CDR3 length: 14 residues. The trim removed 5 bases at V and 9 bases at J, leaving 8 bases unmatched. From germline, CDR1 is SGHVS and CDR2 FNYEAQ. CDR3 bases: TGTGCCAGCAGCCTACCGGGACAGGGGGCTGTGCAGTACTTC. This translates into CASSLPGQGAVQYF.

This clonotype has a count of ten or more. V and J are TRBV15 and TRBJ2-3; D not resolved. This CDR3 contains 14 residues. Germline V CDR1 and CDR2: LNHNV, YYDKDF (reference sequence). The V end was cut by 2 bases, the J end by 0 bases, with 6 bases between. The CDR3 protein is CATSRTASTDTQYF. The CDR3 DNA sequence: TGTGCCACCAGCAGAACCGCTAGCACAGATACGCAGTATTTT.

This clonotype was counted ten times or more. This chain joins TRBV11-2 and TRBJ2-5, with 13 nucleotides matching TRBD2. Looked up from germline, CDR1 is SGHAT and CDR2 is FQNNGV. The V gene end was trimmed by 4 bases and the J gene end by 5 bases; junction bases not matched to a gene: 10. The length of the CDR3 is 17 residues. The CDR3 here is CASSSTQELAGGETQYF. The CDR3 nucleotides are TGTGCCAGCAGCTCCACCCAAGAACTAGCGGGAGGGGAGACCCAGTACTTC.

This clonotype appeared many times. This CDR3 reads CASRDSLSGANVLTF. As DNA, the CDR3 is TGCGCCAGCCGAGACAGCCTCTCTGGGGCCAACGTCCTGACTTTC. The rearrangement uses TRBV5-1 and TRBJ2-6; D might be TRBD1 (5 bases). Germline lookup yields CDR1 SGHRS and CDR2 YFSETQ. CDR3 length equals 15 residues. Between the trimmed V and J ends, which lost 7 bases and 0 bases, there was a span of 11 bases.

The CDR3 bases are TGCAGTGCTAGAGAAGCACCTAGCCCAAAATACAATGAGCAGTTCTTC. This encodes CSAREAPSPKYNEQFF. The chain couples TRBV20-1 to TRBJ2-1; maybe TRBD2 (5 bases). The germline CDR1 and CDR2 sequences are DFQATT and SNEGSKA (reference sequence). The CDR3 is made up of 16 amino acids. Trimming took off 0 bases at V and 4 bases at J, with 16 bases between the two ends.

This clonotype was recorded at least ten times. V and J are TRBV12-3 or TRBV12-4 and TRBJ1-5, with a tentative D call TRBD1 (5 bases). CDR3 length: 17 residues. The V and J ends lost 5 bases and 2 bases respectively, with 19 bases between them. CDR3 protein: CASSLGLDPSGNQPQHF. CDR3 sequence (DNA): TGTGCCAGCAGTCTGGGACTGGATCCTAGTGGCAATCAGCCCCAGCATTTT.

This clonotype was seen ten or more times. The chain uses TRBV7-3 and TRBJ2-3; TRBD2 matches 7 bases. Germline CDR1 and CDR2: SGHTA and FQGTGA. Unmatched junction bases numbered 9, after V lost 4 bases and J lost 2 bases. The CDR3 consists of 16 residues. The CDR3 coding sequence is TGTGCCAGCAGCTCCGCGGGGGAGGAGCTCACAGATACGCAGTATTTT. This encodes CASSSAGEELTDTQYF.

This clonotype appeared many times. V is TRBV6-6 and J is TRBJ2-1; D tentatively fits TRBD1 or TRBD2 (5 bases each). The CDR3 covers 20 residues. V lost 0 bases to trimming and J lost 4 bases, with 25 bases between them. The germline CDR1 and CDR2 sequences are MNHNY and SVGAGI (reference sequence). CDR3: CASSYSIWGWDPRPYNEQFF. The CDR3 DNA follows: TGTGCCAGCAGTTACTCGATATGGGGATGGGACCCAAGGCCATACAATGAGCAGTTCTTC.